This is a list of T cell receptor beta chains from one sample in a study of shared clonotypes between healthy human individuals. Sequenced by immunoSEQ multiplex PCR; TCRdb stores in-frame clones only, minus some. Counted here are over a million clones, around 76% occurring once; the ten biggest clones make up 1.4% to 1.5%. The sequenced material came from memory CD4+ T cells sorted from blood. The source is a young man in good health. Each CDR3 is given with its conserved first and last residue. A D gene is named only where the DNA matches it firmly. A row's size may be missing; if present it is once, few, many or a size class.

j_gene: TRBJ2-1; v_gene: TRBV27; d_gene: NA; abundance: NA; CDR3aa: CASSLKIRPGSYNEQFF; CDR3nt: TGTGCCAGCAGTTTGAAGATCCGTCCCGGAAGCTACAATGAGCAGTTCTTC
j_gene: TRBJ2-5; v_gene: TRBV21-1; d_gene: NA; abundance: NA; CDR3aa: CASSKETWYQETQYF; CDR3nt: TGTGCCAGCAGCAAAGAGACTTGGTACCAAGAGACCCAGTACTTC
j_gene: TRBJ2-2; v_gene: TRBV7-3; d_gene: NA; abundance: NA; CDR3aa: CASSLGLAARTGELFF; CDR3nt: TGTGCCAGCAGCTTAGGGTTGGCGGCCCGAACCGGGGAGCTGTTTTTT
j_gene: TRBJ2-1; v_gene: TRBV4-3; d_gene: NA; abundance: NA; CDR3aa: CASSRRVENEQFF; CDR3nt: TGCGCCAGCAGCCGGCGAGTAGAAAATGAGCAGTTCTTC
j_gene: TRBJ1-1; v_gene: TRBV7-9; d_gene: NA; abundance: few; CDR3aa: CASSLRGGLAEAFF; CDR3nt: TGTGCCAGCAGCTTAAGAGGGGGGCTAGCTGAAGCTTTCTTT
j_gene: TRBJ2-2; v_gene: TRBV9; d_gene: NA; abundance: few; CDR3aa: CASSVGVTGELFF; CDR3nt: TGTGCCAGCAGCGTCGGGGTGACCGGGGAGCTGTTTTTT
j_gene: TRBJ2-3; v_gene: TRBV4-3; d_gene: NA; abundance: NA; CDR3aa: CASSQESRTDTQYF; CDR3nt: TGCGCCAGCAGCCAAGAATCGAGGACAGATACGCAGTATTTT
j_gene: TRBJ1-1; v_gene: TRBV5-4; d_gene: TRBD1; abundance: NA; CDR3aa: CASSLDRGANTEAFF; CDR3nt: TGTGCCAGCAGCTTGGACAGGGGCGCTAACACTGAAGCTTTCTTT
j_gene: TRBJ1-6; v_gene: TRBV6-1; d_gene: NA; abundance: few; CDR3aa: CASSDWGTDSPLHF; CDR3nt: TGTGCCAGCAGTGACTGGGGCACGGATTCACCCCTCCACTTT
j_gene: TRBJ1-6; v_gene: TRBV27; d_gene: NA; abundance: once; CDR3aa: CASSPHNSPLHF; CDR3nt: TGTGCCAGCAGTCCGCATAATTCACCCCTCCACTTT
j_gene: TRBJ1-4; v_gene: TRBV5-1; d_gene: NA; abundance: few; CDR3aa: CASSSLPGDATNEKLFF; CDR3nt: TGCGCCAGCAGCTCGCTCCCCGGGGATGCAACTAATGAAAAACTGTTTTTT
j_gene: TRBJ2-7; v_gene: TRBV18; d_gene: NA; abundance: NA; CDR3aa: CASSPEARSYEQYF; CDR3nt: TGTGCCAGCTCACCCGAGGCGCGGTCCTACGAGCAGTACTTC
j_gene: TRBJ1-2; v_gene: TRBV7-2; d_gene: NA; abundance: NA; CDR3aa: CASSPAYGVPNYGYTF; CDR3nt: TGTGCCAGCAGCCCAGCTTACGGCGTCCCTAACTATGGCTACACCTTC
j_gene: TRBJ2-5; v_gene: TRBV27; d_gene: TRBD2; abundance: NA; CDR3aa: CASSKGLAQETQYF; CDR3nt: TGTGCCAGCAGTAAGGGACTAGCGCAGGAGACCCAGTACTTC
j_gene: TRBJ2-5; v_gene: TRBV28; d_gene: NA; abundance: NA; CDR3aa: CASSPGGTQYF; CDR3nt: TGTGCCAGCAGCCCCGGGGGGACCCAGTACTTC
j_gene: TRBJ1-5; v_gene: TRBV5-1; d_gene: NA; abundance: few; CDR3aa: CASSEDPSGNQPQHF; CDR3nt: TGCGCCAGCAGCGAGGACCCATCGGGCAATCAGCCCCAGCATTTT